This T cell receptor (beta chain) was documented in a study of B cell selection in AIRE deficiency. Broader study findings: Only about 10% of roughly 3,700 shared Treg sequences were patient-specific; around 33% healthy-specific.

Sorted regulatory T cells were CD4-positive, CD25-high and CD127-low or negative. This clone is a singleton in its sample. Its target is not known. The CDR3 runs to 15 residues. V gave up 6 bases and J gave up 6 bases; unmatched junction bases: 8. Germline lookup yields CDR1 MNHNS and CDR2 SASEGT. Profiling relied on immunoSEQ multiplex PCR, and the TCRdb table lists in-frame clones only, not all of them. The table includes about 21,000 clones, roughly 93% detected once. The chain combines TRBV6-1 with TRBJ2-3; 11 nucleotides line up with TRBD2. Sequenced: Tregs sorted from PBMCs. The source of this sequence is a human donor with AIRE deficiency. CDR3 bases: TGTGCCAGCAGCCTAACTAGCGGGAGCGGGGATACGCAGTATTTT. This gives the protein CASSLTSGSGDTQYF.